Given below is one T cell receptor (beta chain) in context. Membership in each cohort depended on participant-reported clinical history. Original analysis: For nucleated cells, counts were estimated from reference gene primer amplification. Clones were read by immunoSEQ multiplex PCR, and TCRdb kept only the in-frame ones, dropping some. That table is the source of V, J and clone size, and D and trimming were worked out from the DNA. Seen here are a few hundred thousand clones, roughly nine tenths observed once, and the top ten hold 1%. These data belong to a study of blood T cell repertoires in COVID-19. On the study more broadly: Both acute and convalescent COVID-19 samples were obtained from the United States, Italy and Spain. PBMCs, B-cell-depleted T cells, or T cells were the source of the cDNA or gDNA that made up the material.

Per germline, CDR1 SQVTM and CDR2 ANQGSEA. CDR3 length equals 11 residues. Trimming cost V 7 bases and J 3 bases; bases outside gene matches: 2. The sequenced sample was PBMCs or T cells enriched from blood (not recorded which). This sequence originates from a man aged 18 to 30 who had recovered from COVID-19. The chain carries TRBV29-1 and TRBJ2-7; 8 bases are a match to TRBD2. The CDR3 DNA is TGCAGCGGGGGGACTAGCTACGAGCAGTACTTC. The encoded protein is CSGGTSYEQYF.